One and the same sample provided the 23 T cell receptor beta chains below, sequenced in a study of T-cell reconstitution after alpha-beta-depleted transplantation in children. Preparation of the TCRbeta library used unique molecular identifiers. TCRdb re-analysed the PCR reads in MiXCR, keeping a single row per CDR3 protein. The sample has roughly 670,000 distinct CDR3 sequences, less than 15% seen once. The input for sequencing was PBMCs, taken before TCRalphabeta/CD19-depleted stem cell transplant. The receptors stem from a girl aged 2-10 years with congenital amegakaryocytic thrombocytopenia, due to receive a stem cell transplant.

This chain links TRBV3-1 with TRBJ1-6; a weak D match, TRBD1 (5 bases). Trimming cost V 0 bases and J 5 bases, with 14 bases left between them. CDR1 is LGHDT and CDR2 is YNNKEL in the germline V gene (reference sequence). This CDR3 has 17 residues. The CDR3 loop is CASSQEMYGQNNSPLHF. For the CDR3, the DNA is TGTGCCAGCAGCCAAGAGATGTACGGACAAAATAATTCACCCCTCCACTTT.

The chain links TRBV27 to TRBJ1-5; the match to TRBD1 covers 7 bases. V was clipped by 2 bases and J by 3 bases; unmatched bases: 4. There are 15 residues in the CDR3. Germline CDR1 is MNHEY and CDR2 is SMNVEV (reference sequence). DNA of the CDR3: TGTGCCAGCAGTTTACAGGGACAGAACAATCAGCCCCAGCATTTT. It specifies CASSLQGQNNQPQHF.

There are a few counts of this clonotype. The chain couples TRBV5-1 to TRBJ2-1, with TRBD1 as a possible D gene (5 bases). V was cut by 2 bases and J by 13 bases, with 13 bases left in between. Germline V gene sequence: CDR1 SGHRS, CDR2 YFSETQ. The CDR3 sequence is 12 residues long. CDR3 sequence reads: CASSLPQGQQFF. Here the CDR3 DNA reads TGCGCCAGCAGCTTACCCCAGGGTCAACAGTTCTTC. Filled out from reference TRBV5-1 and TRBJ2-1, the complete variable domain reads KAGVTQTPRYLIKTRGQQVTLSCSPISGHRSVSWYQQTPGQGLQFLFEYFSETQRNKGNFPGRFSGRQFSNSRSEMNVSTLELGDSALYLCASSLPQGQQFFGPGTRLTVL.

This chain connects TRBV7-9 to TRBJ2-5; a weak D match, TRBD1 (6 bases). The CDR3 runs 14 residues. Germline CDR1 reads SEHNR; CDR2 reads FQNEAQ (reference sequence). Trimming cost V 3 bases and J 5 bases, with 13 bases left between them. The CDR3 bases are TGTGCCAGCAGCTTCCAACAGGGTGGGGAGACCCAGTACTTC. Protein product: CASSFQQGGETQYF.

The sample holds many counts of this clonotype. This chain joins TRBV4-1 and TRBJ2-1; D is possibly TRBD2 (5 bases). Germline loops: CDR1 MGHRA, CDR2 YSYEKL. CDR3 length: 16 residues. The V gene lost 1 base and the J gene lost 1 base, with 11 bases spanning the gap. This CDR3 reads CASSQGYGDSYNEQFF. The CDR3 DNA is TGCGCCAGCAGCCAAGGGTACGGGGATTCCTACAATGAGCAGTTCTTC.

The gene calls are TRBV28 and TRBJ2-7, with TRBD2 matching 7 bases. Germline V gene data show CDR1 as MDHEN and CDR2 as SYDVKM. Trimming cost V 2 bases and J 0 bases; bases outside gene matches: 16. The CDR3 has 19 residues. CDR3 loop: CASSLTMKLAITNSYEQYF. In DNA, the CDR3 is TGTGCCAGCAGTTTAACTATGAAACTAGCGATAACCAACTCCTACGAGCAGTACTTC.

Worth noting for this clonotype: Mismatch with germline at one junction end may stem from a read error. The chain carries TRBV3-1 and TRBJ2-1; 12 bases line up with TRBD2. This CDR3 region has 20 residues. The germline V gene encodes CDR1 LGHDT and CDR2 YNNKEL (reference sequence). The CDR3 protein is CACSQERSPSGRARPNEQFF. The CDR3 coding sequence is TGTGCCTGCAGCCAAGAGAGGTCGCCTAGCGGGAGGGCCAGGCCCAATGAGCAGTTCTTC.

In this sample, this clonotype turned up a few times. V is TRBV7-6 and J is TRBJ1-3, with D unclear. Germline V gene lookup returns CDR1 SGHVS and CDR2 FNYEAQ. Between the trimmed V and J ends, which lost 8 bases and 3 bases, there was a span of 11 bases. CDR3 length: 13 amino acids. The CDR3 protein is CASSAGSGNTIYF. The CDR3 DNA sequence: TGTGCCAGCTCCGCGGGAAGTGGAAACACCATATATTTT. Looking up the rest from reference TRBV7-6 and TRBJ1-3 gives the full variable domain: GAGVSQSPRYKVTKRGQDVALRCDPISGHVSLYWYRQALGQGPEFLTYFNYEAQQDKSGLPNDRFSAERPEGSISTLTIQRTEQRDSAMYRCASSAGSGNTIYFGEGSWLTVV.

V usage is TRBV5-1 and J usage is TRBJ2-7; TRBD1 might be the D (5 bases). The germline V and J ends were trimmed by 0 bases and 0 bases, with 13 bases remaining between them. The CDR3 loop spans 16 amino acids. In germline, CDR1 is SGHRS, CDR2 YFSETQ. The CDR3 DNA reads TGCGCCAGCAGCTTGGGGCCGACAGCGAACTCCTACGAGCAGTACTTC. Translating gives CASSLGPTANSYEQYF.

In its sample, this clonotype was seen many times. This chain uses TRBV20-1 with TRBJ2-1, with a tentative D call TRBD1 (5 bases). In germline, CDR1 is DFQATT, CDR2 SNEGSKA (reference sequence). The CDR3 contains 14 residues. The V end lost 3 bases, the J end lost 5 bases, and 14 bases lay between the germline ends. The CDR3: CSARGQAQDNEQFF. CDR3 nucleotides: TGCAGTGCTAGGGGGCAGGCTCAGGACAATGAGCAGTTCTTC.

Ten or more counts support this clonotype. The gene calls are TRBV20-1 and TRBJ2-7; TRBD2 agrees at 12 bases. Germline CDR1 is DFQATT and CDR2 is SNEGSKA (reference sequence). Trimming removed 3 bases from V and 4 bases from J; junction bases left unmatched: 1. The CDR3 covers 13 residues. The CDR3 nucleotides are TGCAGTGCTAGTGGACTAGCGGGATACGAGCAGTACTTC. Translating it yields CSASGLAGYEQYF.

This clonotype was observed a single time. A single base separates this from a much larger clone, so it may be a read error. The chain employs TRBV11-2 and TRBJ1-1, with 7 bases matching TRBD1. Germline loops: CDR1 SGHAT, CDR2 FQNNGV. Trimming removed 0 bases from V and 5 bases from J; junction bases left unmatched: 6. CDR3 size: 15 residues. CDR3 nucleotides: TGTGCCAGCAGCTTAGACGCAGGGGGGTTTACTGAAGCTTTCTTT. This translates into CASSLDAGGFTEAFF.

With regard to this clonotype: This may arise from a read error, as a much more abundant clone is one base away. The conserved final phenylalanine or tryptophan is absent from the CDR3, which likely points to a read error. This CDR3 reads CASSVDDRKAFY. The DNA of the CDR3 is TGTGCCAGCAGCGTAGATGACCGAAAAGCTTTCTAT. The chain has TRBV9 and TRBJ1-1; D ambiguous. The CDR3 spans 12 residues. The germline V gene encodes CDR1 SGDLS and CDR2 YYNGEE. Between the trimmed V and J ends, which lost 0 bases and 9 bases, there was a span of 9 bases.

This clonotype came up once. The chain uses TRBV27 and TRBJ1-1; D is uncertain. CDR1 and CDR2 (germline): MNHEY, SMNVEV (reference sequence). The CDR3 runs to 14 residues. V was shortened by 6 bases and J by 3 bases, with 14 bases between the two germline ends. CDR3 sequence: CASRRPGLDTEAFF. DNA of the CDR3: TGTGCCAGCAGACGCCCGGGCCTCGACACTGAAGCTTTCTTT.

This clonotype turned up a few times. The rearrangement joins TRBV20-1 to TRBJ2-4; D possibly corresponds to TRBD1 (7 bases). CDR1 is DFQATT and CDR2 is SNEGSKA in the germline V gene (reference sequence). The CDR3 runs to 14 residues. Trimming took 5 bases from V and 6 from J, leaving 17 bases between them. CDR3 in amino acids: CSAPPGGLGNIQYF. CDR3 sequence (DNA): TGCAGTGCTCCTCCAGGGGGGTTAGGAAACATTCAGTACTTC.

The count of this clonotype is one. The chain has TRBV7-3 and TRBJ2-2; the match to TRBD1 covers 7 bases. Germline V gene data show CDR1 as SGHTA and CDR2 as FQGTGA. The CDR3 has 18 residues. V was clipped by 1 base and J by 7 bases; unmatched bases: 15. CDR3 in amino acids: CASSLKLDGTELYGELFF. In DNA form, the CDR3 reads TGTGCCAGCAGCTTAAAGTTAGACGGGACAGAACTCTACGGGGAGCTGTTTTTT.

This clonotype occurred many times. The chain recombines TRBV5-1 with TRBJ1-1; no clear D gene. The germline gives CDR1 SGHRS, CDR2 YFSETQ. The CDR3 is made up of 16 amino acids. The V end lost 0 bases, the J end lost 0 bases, and 12 bases lay between the germline ends. CDR3 DNA: TGCGCCAGCAGCTTGGGGACTCTTAACTTGAACACTGAAGCTTTCTTT. The encoded protein is CASSLGTLNLNTEAFF.

This clonotype was seen many times. The chain recombines TRBV29-1 with TRBJ2-1; D not certain. CDR3 length: 14 residues. With 7 bases removed from V and 4 bases from J, the gap between germline ends came to 17 bases. Germline V lookup: CDR1 SQVTM, CDR2 ANQGSEA. The CDR3 DNA sequence: TGCAGCGGTGGAGATTACTACCCTTACAATGAGCAGTTCTTC. Protein product: CSGGDYYPYNEQFF.

The chain carries TRBV5-1 and TRBJ1-4; D unclear. V was cut by 0 bases and J by 0 bases, with 24 bases left in between. This CDR3 has 21 residues. Germline V CDR1 and CDR2: SGHRS, YFSETQ. The CDR3 spells CASSLAARPSEAAATNEKLFF. For the CDR3, the DNA is TGCGCCAGCAGCTTGGCCGCTCGCCCTTCAGAGGCAGCTGCAACTAATGAAAAACTGTTTTTT.

Many counts were recorded for this clonotype. The chain has TRBV20-1 and TRBJ2-3; D not resolved. The germline V and J ends were trimmed by 0 bases and 6 bases, with 4 bases remaining between them. This CDR3 contains 11 residues. The germline CDR1 and CDR2 sequences are DFQATT and SNEGSKA (reference sequence). This CDR3 is CSARESDTQYF. The CDR3 nucleotides are TGCAGTGCTAGAGAGTCGGATACGCAGTATTTT.

This clonotype was detected many times. This chain connects TRBV20-1 to TRBJ2-7; tentatively, D is TRBD2 (5 bases). The CDR3 totals 15 residues. V was shortened by 5 bases and J by 3 bases, with 20 bases between the two germline ends. Per the germline V gene, CDR1 is DFQATT and CDR2 is SNEGSKA (reference sequence). CDR3 in amino acids: CSAGDFPLASYEQYF. The CDR3 coding sequence is TGCAGTGCTGGTGATTTTCCCCTAGCCAGCTACGAGCAGTACTTC.

The table lists this clonotype with a few counts. The chain joins TRBV7-8 to TRBJ2-3, with D uncertain. The CDR3 runs 14 residues. V lost 7 bases and J 4 bases, leaving 15 bases between the germline ends. Per germline, CDR1 SGHVS and CDR2 FQNEAQ. The CDR3 DNA is TGTGCCAGCACCGATAGCAGGATCCCAGATACGCAGTATTTT. It codes for CASTDSRIPDTQYF.

The chain uses TRBV3-1 and TRBJ2-1; 12 bases are shared with TRBD2. Germline CDR1 reads LGHDT; CDR2 reads YNNKEL (reference sequence). Trimming cost V 3 bases and J 6 bases; bases outside gene matches: 15. This CDR3 has 19 amino acids. The CDR3 coding sequence is TGTGCCAGCAGCCACCGACTAGCGGGAGAGGGGTTTCAGTCCAATGAGCAGTTCTTC. Its protein product is CASSHRLAGEGFQSNEQFF.